These T cell receptor beta chains were read from a single sample in a study of blood T cell repertoires in COVID-19. TCRdb's table, derived via immunoSEQ multiplex PCR, lists solely in-frame clones and lacks some. Of approximately 90,000 clones in the sample, 85% were seen once. Input material: peripheral blood. The receptors here all came from a man between 50 and 59 years old with acute or convalescent COVID-19. CDR3s include the opening cysteine and the closing phenylalanine or tryptophan. The D gene is left open where the match is weak. Part of the rows lack a size; the others show once, few, many or a class for expanded clones.

>12|NA|NA|TRBV10-3|TRBJ1-2
TGTGCCATCAGTGGAGGACTGCTGGACTACACCTTC
CAISGGLLDYTF
>14|NA|NA|TRBV10-3|TRBJ2-1
TGTGCCATCAGCTGGAGTGGGGGAGGCAATGAGCAGTTCTTC
CAISWSGGGNEQFF
>16|NA|once|TRBV4-3|TRBJ1-6
TGCGCCAGCAGCCAGCAACAGGGCTCCTATAATTCACCCCTCCACTTT
CASSQQQGSYNSPLHF
>15|NA|NA|TRBV6-5|TRBJ1-1
TGTGCCAGCAGTTACGGGGGGGGAAGGAACACTGAAGCTTTCTTT
CASSYGGGRNTEAFF
>13|NA|few|TRBV19|TRBJ1-6
TGTGCCAGTACCGACAGCCAAAATTCACCCCTCCACTTT
CASTDSQNSPLHF
>13|NA|few|TRBV6-2/TRBV6-3|TRBJ1-5
TGTGCCAGCAGTTACTCGAGGAGTCAGCCCCAGCATTTT
CASSYSRSQPQHF
>13|NA|NA|TRBV12-3/TRBV12-4|TRBJ2-5
TGTGCCAGCAGTTTAGGACAGCTAGAGACCCAGTACTTC
CASSLGQLETQYF
>14|TRBD1|NA|TRBV5-1|TRBJ2-1
TGCGCCAGCAGCAGGGACAGCTCCTACAATGAGCAGTTCTTC
CASSRDSSYNEQFF
>17|TRBD1|once|TRBV28|TRBJ1-2
TGTGCCAGCAGTTTATTGACCTGGGGACAGGGGGGCTATGGCTACACCTTC
CASSLLTWGQGGYGYTF
>14|TRBD1|NA|TRBV19|TRBJ1-3
TGTGCCAGTTCCCAGGGGGACTCTGGAAACACCATATATTTT
CASSQGDSGNTIYF
>16|NA|NA|TRBV4-3|TRBJ1-4
TGCGCCAGCAGCCAAGAGTCGGGGGGGACTAATGAAAAACTGTTTTTT
CASSQESGGTNEKLFF